These 20 T cell receptor beta chains originate from one sample sequenced in a study of blood T cell repertoires in COVID-19. Data came from immunoSEQ multiplex PCR; TCRdb stores just in-frame clones and leaves some out. The data contain approximately 120,000 clones, less than 90% of them singletons. The source material was peripheral blood. These receptors all stem from a man older than 75 with active or convalescent COVID-19.

The chain joins TRBV7-2 to TRBJ2-7; possible D gene TRBD2, 6 bases. Trimming stripped 5 bases from V and 0 bases from J, with 11 bases between. The germline V gene has CDR1 SGHTA and CDR2 FQGNSA. CDR3 length: 14 residues. This CDR3 reads CASSGGTVSYEQYF. For the CDR3, the DNA is TGTGCCAGCAGCGGAGGGACTGTCTCCTACGAGCAGTACTTC.

This sequence joins TRBV30 and TRBJ1-1, with D hard to call. Trimming took off 3 bases at V and 1 base at J, with 12 bases between the two ends. The CDR3 sequence is 14 residues long. In germline, CDR1 is GTSNPN, CDR2 SVGIG (reference sequence). The chain's CDR3 is CAWSLGVQNTEAFF. The CDR3 DNA reads as TGTGCCTGGAGCCTCGGGGTCCAGAACACTGAAGCTTTCTTT. Combining the CDR3 with reference TRBV30 and TRBJ1-1 gives the whole variable domain SQTIHQWPATLVQPVGSPLSLECTVEGTSNPNLYWYRQAAGRGLQLLFYSVGIGQISSEVPQNLSASRPQDRQFILSSKKLLLSDSGFYLCAWSLGVQNTEAFFGQGTRLTVV.

There are a few counts of this clone. This rearrangement joins TRBV27 to TRBJ2-7, with no clear D. Trimming took 3 bases from V and 2 from J, leaving 8 bases between them. Germline-derived CDR1 and CDR2 are MNHEY and SMNVEV (reference sequence). CDR3 length equals 13 residues. The CDR3 region has the DNA TGTGCCAGCAGTTTGGGCAACACCTACGAGCAGTACTTC. Translating it yields CASSLGNTYEQYF.

The chain carries TRBV30 and TRBJ1-2; D unresolved. Trimming took off 3 bases at V and 4 bases at J, with 21 bases between the two ends. The CDR3 consists of 16 residues. Germline-derived CDR1 and CDR2 are GTSNPN and SVGIG (reference sequence). This CDR3 reads CAWRAPPLTSGYGYTF. CDR3 nucleotides: TGTGCCTGGAGGGCCCCCCCACTGACAAGCGGCTATGGCTACACCTTC. Together with reference TRBV30 and TRBJ1-2, the CDR3 gives the full variable domain: SQTIHQWPATLVQPVGSPLSLECTVEGTSNPNLYWYRQAAGRGLQLLFYSVGIGQISSEVPQNLSASRPQDRQFILSSKKLLLSDSGFYLCAWRAPPLTSGYGYTFGSGTRLTVV.

The chain has TRBV9 and TRBJ1-1, with D unclear. V lost 0 bases and J 0 bases, leaving 18 bases between the germline ends. This CDR3 spans 18 amino acids. The germline CDR1 and CDR2 sequences are SGDLS and YYNGEE. The CDR3: CASSVGPPGSGMNTEAFF. CDR3 in DNA: TGTGCCAGCAGCGTAGGTCCCCCAGGCAGTGGAATGAACACTGAAGCTTTCTTT.

This clone was detected once. This chain joins TRBV19 and TRBJ2-1; possible D gene TRBD1, 6 bases. Trimming removed 6 bases at V and 7 bases at J, with 25 bases between. The length of the CDR3 is 17 residues. Germline lookup yields CDR1 LNHDA and CDR2 SQIVND (reference sequence). The CDR3 coding sequence is TGTGCCAGTAGCTCCTTCGTCTCTCAGGGGTATGCGAATGAGCAGTTCTTC. The encoded protein is CASSSFVSQGYANEQFF. The full variable domain, rest sourced from reference TRBV19 and TRBJ2-1, is DGGITQSPKYLFRKEGQNVTLSCEQNLNHDAMYWYRQDPGQGLRLIYYSQIVNDFQKGDIAEGYSVSREKKESFPLTVTSAQKNPTAFYLCASSSFVSQGYANEQFFGPGTRLTVL.

The rearrangement links TRBV19 to TRBJ2-1, with 12 bases aligning to TRBD2. The CDR3 contains 19 residues. Trimming cost V 6 bases and J 0 bases; bases outside gene matches: 12. The germline V gene has CDR1 LNHDA and CDR2 SQIVND (reference sequence). The chain's CDR3 is CASRGGTSGFPSSYNEQFF. In DNA, the CDR3 is TGTGCCAGTAGAGGGGGGACTAGCGGGTTCCCCAGCTCCTACAATGAGCAGTTCTTC.

The V and J genes are TRBV4-1 and TRBJ1-2; 9 bases agree with TRBD1. CDR3 size: 19 residues. The V and J ends lost 0 bases and 4 bases, in that order; junction bases with no gene match: 15. Germline assignment: CDR1 MGHRA and CDR2 YSYEKL. In DNA form, the CDR3 reads TGCGCCAGCAGCCAAGATCCCCGGGACAGGGATGGGTTGAGCTATGGCTACACCTTC. Protein sequence: CASSQDPRDRDGLSYGYTF.

The count of this clone is one. This chain joins TRBV29-1 and TRBJ2-7, with 12 bases fitting TRBD1. V dropped 0 bases and J dropped 3; count of bases not matched to a gene: 3. Germline CDR1 SQVTM, CDR2 ANQGSEA. The CDR3 is 15 amino acids. The CDR3 spells CSVEDRDRGHYEQYF. The CDR3, as DNA: TGCAGCGTTGAAGATCGGGACAGGGGGCACTACGAGCAGTACTTC.

V and J are TRBV19 and TRBJ1-4; D gene uncertain. V was cut by 4 bases and J by 0 bases, with 9 bases left in between. Germline V gives CDR1 LNHDA, CDR2 SQIVND (reference sequence). The CDR3 is 15 residues long. The CDR3, as DNA: TGTGCCAGTAGTAGTAACAGAGCAACTAATGAAAAACTGTTTTTT. It is translated as CASSSNRATNEKLFF.

In this sample, this clone turned up a few times. V and J are TRBV28 and TRBJ2-7; D is perhaps TRBD1 (8 bases). The length of the CDR3 is 15 residues. With 7 bases removed from V and 2 bases from J, the gap between germline ends came to 18 bases. Germline values: CDR1 MDHEN, CDR2 SYDVKM. CDR3 nucleotide sequence: TGTGCCAGCACCCCAAACAGGGGGGGGACCTACGAGCAGTACTTC. Protein sequence: CASTPNRGGTYEQYF.

This chain joins TRBV6-1 and TRBJ2-5; possible D gene TRBD2, 5 bases. This CDR3 contains 17 residues. V lost 0 bases to trimming and J lost 5 bases, with 19 bases between them. CDR1 MNHNS and CDR2 SASEGT come from the germline V gene. The CDR3 sequence is CASSEAWTEALLETQYF. CDR3 bases: TGTGCCAGCAGTGAAGCGTGGACGGAGGCTCTTTTGGAGACCCAGTACTTC.

This chain connects TRBV28 to TRBJ1-5; tentatively, D is TRBD1 (5 bases). CDR1 is MDHEN and CDR2 is SYDVKM in the germline V gene. The CDR3 spans 14 residues. With 3 bases removed from V and 4 bases from J, the gap between germline ends came to 10 bases. The DNA for the CDR3 is TGTGCCAGCAGTTTGGTACAGGCGAATCAGCCCCAGCATTTT. Its translation is CASSLVQANQPQHF.

The V and J genes are TRBV24-1 and TRBJ2-5, with 8 bases lining up with TRBD2. Germline V lookup: CDR1 KGHDR, CDR2 SFDVKD. There are 17 residues in the CDR3. Trimming at V came to 3 bases and at J to 0 bases, leaving 8 bases not matched to a gene. CDR3 bases: TGTGCCACCAGTGATCGTCGGGCTAGCGGGTACCAAGAGACCCAGTACTTC. Amino acid sequence: CATSDRRASGYQETQYF.

The sample holds many counts of this clone. This chain links TRBV19 with TRBJ1-4; D might be TRBD1 (6 bases). CDR3 length: 13 residues. In germline, CDR1 is LNHDA, CDR2 SQIVND (reference sequence). Trimming took off 4 bases at V and 7 bases at J, with 10 bases between the two ends. The DNA of the CDR3 is TGTGCCAGTAGTAGGGACAAGCTTGAAAAACTGTTTTTT. This encodes CASSRDKLEKLFF.

The table lists this clone with a count of one. The CDR3 sequence: CSIIGTGVIGELFF. CDR3 nucleotides: TGCAGCATCATTGGGACAGGGGTGATCGGGGAGCTGTTTTTT. The chain couples TRBV29-1 to TRBJ2-2; TRBD1 aligns across 10 bases. Germline V gives CDR1 SQVTM, CDR2 ANQGSEA. The CDR3 totals 14 residues. Unmatched junction bases numbered 10, after V lost 8 bases and J lost 7 bases.

This clone appeared a single time. The chain carries TRBV6-5 and TRBJ1-1; the match to TRBD1 covers 8 bases. V lost 6 bases, J lost 1 base, and 4 bases stayed unmatched. CDR3 length: 14 residues. Germline V gene sequence: CDR1 MNHEY, CDR2 SVGAGI. CDR3 residues: CASSKDRGNTEAFF. CDR3 bases: TGTGCCAGCAGCAAAGACAGGGGGAACACTGAAGCTTTCTTT.

The chain uses TRBV24-1 and TRBJ2-5, with 12 bases fitting TRBD1. Germline V gene sequence: CDR1 KGHDR, CDR2 SFDVKD. This CDR3 spans 17 amino acids. Unmatched junction bases numbered 6, after V lost 0 bases and J lost 5 bases. This CDR3 is CATSDLGDRGQGETQYF. The CDR3 DNA reads TGTGCCACCAGTGATTTGGGGGACAGGGGGCAGGGGGAGACCCAGTACTTC.

A single count supports this clone. The chain links TRBV12-3 or TRBV12-4 to TRBJ2-1; weak D call: TRBD2 (5 bases). V lost 6 bases, J lost 3 bases, and 9 bases lay in between. This CDR3 spans 13 amino acids. The CDR3 DNA reads as TGTGCCAGCAGCCGGGGATACTACAATGAGCAGTTCTTC. This encodes CASSRGYYNEQFF.

The rearrangement links TRBV9 to TRBJ2-5, with D possibly matching TRBD1 (6 bases). CDR3 length: 15 amino acids. Germline assignment: CDR1 SGDLS and CDR2 YYNGEE. Trimming took 0 bases from V and 4 from J, leaving 13 bases between them. The chain's CDR3 is CASSVESGAGETQYF. The CDR3 coding sequence is TGTGCCAGCAGCGTAGAGTCAGGGGCGGGAGAGACCCAGTACTTC.